A selection of T cell receptor beta chains follows, all from one sample in a study of vaccination effects on CD4 cells after COVID-19. Their antigen targets remain unknown. The table came from immunoSEQ multiplex PCR; TCRdb's copy has only in-frame clones and leaves some out. Found here are about 73,000 clones, approximately 73% of them singletons; the top ten hold about 2.5%. Sequencing used CD4+ T cells from PBMCs cultured without peptide, obtained after COVID-19 vaccination. These receptors came from a human donor who received a COVID-19 vaccine. Each CDR3 is given with its conserved first and last residue.

j_call	v_call	cdr3_aa
TRBJ1-5	TRBV19	CASQGQTLGNQPQHF
TRBJ2-5	TRBV19	CASRRLAGVQETQYF
TRBJ1-1	TRBV7-8	CASSLVGASVNTEAFF
TRBJ1-1	TRBV18	CASSAGQNTEAFF
TRBJ2-1	TRBV10-3	CAIRRAGVVVNEQFF
TRBJ2-5	TRBV9	CASSKGQGYETQYF
TRBJ2-2	TRBV11-2	CASSPSRTGAGELFF
TRBJ2-5	TRBV28	CASSLLGRAKTQYF
TRBJ2-6	TRBV5-1	CASSVATALANVLTF
TRBJ2-2	TRBV3-1/TRBV3-2	CASRREGGGELFF
TRBJ2-5	TRBV6-6	CASSYGGVRQETQYF
TRBJ2-5	TRBV29-1	CSVEESAQETQYF
TRBJ1-5	TRBV7-2	CASSLVSSGGQPQHF